Described below is a single T cell receptor beta chain sequence and its context. In its sample, this clonotype was seen many times. The target of this receptor is not known. Per-base qualities were not stored, and no clone one base away is much larger. cDNA was synthesized by template-switch 5'RACE using a primer carrying a 10-nucleotide random unique molecular identifier by which each TCR transcript was tagged. Every sequencing run yielded over 170 million TCR-beta sequences covering 15-18 subjects. The RNeasy kit was used for extraction of total RNA. Using the KAPA Real-time Library Amplification kit, TCR-beta VDJ regions were amplified with primers for the TCR constant region and the 5'RACE anchor. A first PCR added sample indexes and Illumina adaptors, after which a second PCR increased the library yield. After Ampure bead purification, the roughly 650 bp TCR product was size-selected on a 2% E-gel SizeSelection system. Before pooling, libraries had their quality checked on a Bioanalyzer, their concentration measured with Qubit, and their quantity determined with the Kapa Library Quantification kit. Libraries were sequenced paired-end 2 x 150 bp on an Illumina HiSeq 2500. To increase sequence diversity, about 25-30% phiX was spiked into each library pool. As for the authors' bioinformatics: The UMI-based MiGEC pipeline processed quality-filtered reads and removed over 80% of raw TCR sequences during error correction. IMGT germline references were used for aligning VDJ genes, and each clonotype was defined as a unique CDR3 amino acid sequence together with its V-J genes. Clonal expansion, Shannon diversity, and CDR3 relatedness (CalcPairwiseDistances, ClusterSamples) were evaluated with VDJtools, and phylogenetic trees were built with CLCbio workbench. Expanded clones were defined as having at least 8 unique UMIs, based on coefficient-of-variation modelling across technical triplicates. Clones were called with MiXCR by TCRdb after fastp trimmed the public reads at Q25, and only in-frame beta chains were retained. Rows matching on CDR3 protein sequence are summarized as one entry with the most common DNA and genes. The V and J calls follow TCRdb's processing rather than the paper's. The sample table lists 65,000 to 90,000 distinct CDR3 sequences, around 10% of them with a count of one. The ten most abundant clones make up under 2% of the sample.

V drops 3 bases and J drops 8 bases, leaving 19 bases in between. According to the germline V gene (reference sequence), CDR1 reads LGHDT and CDR2 reads YNNKEL. Reading from cysteine to phenylalanine, the CDR3 counts 15 amino acids. Only the CDR3 DNA is retained, 45 bases long and in frame from the first base. The healthy controls were volunteers from blood banks in Maryland, USA. Unsorted PBMC libraries were generated from 2 million PBMCs stored in RNAlater at -80 °C until RNA extraction. Peripheral blood underwent Ficoll-Hypaque density gradient centrifugation to isolate PBMCs, which were then cryopreserved in liquid nitrogen. This sample was taken from a study of neurological immune-mediated disorders (dated by TCRdb to between 2018 and 2021). A note on the overall study: Peripheral blood TCR-beta repertoires from patients with HTLV-I-associated myelopathy (HAM/TSP), patients with multiple sclerosis, and healthy controls were compared in the study using UMI-based sequencing. Of the approximately 70 subjects in the cohort, about 14 were HAM/TSP patients, about 34 were multiple sclerosis patients, and about 20 were healthy controls. Longitudinal samples, technical triplicates and paired sorted CD4+ and CD8+ T-cell subsets, alongside PBMC samples, were included among the approximately 99 TCR-beta libraries.

Study-wide findings and limitations: No identical CDR3 amino acid sequences were shared among expanded clones across subjects, suggesting private TCR-beta repertoires in all groups. TCR clonal expansion was greatest in HAM/TSP patients and smallest in MS patients, who ranked below even healthy controls.

The TCR comes from a middle-aged man in good health. Material: PBMCs. Rearrangement joined TRBV3-1 to TRBJ1-2; TRBD1 is perhaps the D gene, given 5 matching bases. The DNA sequence follows: TGTGCCAGCAGCCAGGGGGGGACCTGGGCGGTGGGCTACACCTTC. Its protein product is CASSQGGTWAVGYTF.